Reported below is one TCR beta chain. Its target is unknown. The treatment denotes: approximately nine-day PBMC culture with coronavirus spike peptide pools or control peptides (ViraFEST assay). The unexposed donor gave CD4+ T cells before the COVID-19 pandemic (2011-2018). Sequenced with the Oncomine TCR Beta short-read assay was DNA taken from cultured CD4+ T cells. TCRdb re-derived calls from the PCR reads in MiXCR, one entry per CDR3 protein. The repertoire includes thousands of distinct CDR3 sequences, around 48% of them detected once, and 25% to 30% sits in the top ten. This record comes from a study of vaccination and CD4 T cells after COVID-19. Across the whole study: The BNT162b2 or mRNA-1273 vaccine was given to participants in two doses.

The CDR3 has 14 amino acids. V was pared by 8 bases and J by 0 bases, with 13 bases between. CDR1 is MDHEN, CDR2 SYDVKM, per germline. The clonotype was recovered from a human donor in good health. The sequencing sample was made of CD4+ T cells from blood, cultured in vitro. The chain employs TRBV28 and TRBJ1-1; possible D gene TRBD1, 5 bases. The CDR3 loop is CASGSGGVNTEAFF. The CDR3 coding sequence is TGTGCCAGCGGCAGTGGGGGGGTGAACACTGAAGCTTTCTTT.